This TCR beta chain was captured in a study of identical twins (TCRdb year 2016). About the investigation overall: The study deep-sequenced TCR alpha and beta repertoires from monozygotic twins, unrelated adults of various ages and cord blood to test whether fetal clonotypes persist. To rule out contamination, replicate twin experiments were performed at different times with different library preparation protocols. Overall study outcomes, separate from this receptor: In monozygotic twins, out-of-frame TCR alpha sharing was systematically underestimated by recombination models, although the models agreed with sharing between unrelated individuals. Out-of-frame TCR alpha sequences shared between twins showed an excess of low generation-probability sequences compared with coincidental sharing between unrelated individuals. Zero-insertion analyses could be partly confounded by invariant T cells such as MAIT and iNKT, although diverse VJ usage argued against such confounding for most clonotypes. Because the same donors could not be followed over many years, the conclusions relied on cross-sectional statistical analysis. In beta out-of-frame sequences, excess twin sharing was weaker, because having fewer shared sequences lowered the signal-to-noise ratio. Abundant cord blood beta clonotypes had fewer insertions, young adult naive repertoires showed a similar but weaker trend, and memory repertoires showed no such trend.

Library preparation used 5' RACE. Sequenced on an Illumina HiSeq 2000. Template switching introduced a universal primer binding site; the final cDNA contained a unique molecular identifier, enabling accurate counting of TCR cDNA molecules. First-strand cDNA for TCR alpha and beta chains was synthesized from specific primers in the conserved constant-segment region. To control for contamination, every cDNA library carried two barcodes: a SMART-Mk sample barcode plus Illumina barcodes. TruSeq adapter sequences, together with Illumina sample barcodes, were added in two successive PCR steps. The Illumina HiSeq platform was used with custom primers to sequence TCR alpha and beta cDNA libraries. The published analysis was carried out like this. Raw reads were processed with MiGEC to extract unique molecular identifiers, and MiXCR was used to determine CDR3 positions. Recombination models were inferred per individual with the repgenHMM and IGoR tools using an EM algorithm. The analysis of shared clonotypes was done with the tcR package in R, with sharing normalized by the product of cloneset sizes. To study raw recombination without the effects of thymic and clonal selection, out-of-frame nonproductive sequences were analyzed. TCRdb cleaned the public reads at Q25 with fastp, built clones with MiXCR and kept in-frame beta chains. For every CDR3 protein sequence, its rows merge into one entry that carries the most common genes and DNA. For this entry, the V and J calls and clone size follow TCRdb and not the study's own pipeline. The table for this sample lists hundreds of thousands of distinct CDR3 sequences; approximately 22% of them were counted only once. The ten largest clones add up to over 4% of the sample.

The junction carries 13 bases between V and J, which are trimmed by 6 bases and 5 bases respectively. There are 14 amino acids in the CDR3, from cysteine to phenylalanine inclusive. Only the CDR3 DNA stays, 42 bases, in frame from base 1. From the germline V gene, CDR1 is MNHNS and CDR2 is SASEGT. Points on this clonotype: Its antigen has not been determined. One base away there is no much larger clone; base qualities are not given.

Every donor in the study was a healthy Caucasian. The twin cohort comprised three pairs of female monozygotic twins, all aged about 18 to 29 years. Peripheral blood mononuclear cells were used as the source from which RNA for TCR libraries was isolated. These sequences were also reported in another study, on T cells expressing NK-cell markers. The second study reports: Three sorted T-cell subsets (CD3+CD56+NKG2C+, CD3+CD56+NKG2C- and CD3+CD56-NKG2C+) from 8 or 9 donors had their TCR beta-chain repertoires profiled. Among the eight sequenced donors, seven were HCMV-seropositive and one was HCMV-seronegative. To restrict sorting to alphabetaTCR-expressing T cells, an anti-gammadeltaTCR antibody was added in several experiments. In 5 to 7 donors, the dominant CD3+CD56+NKG2C+ clonotypes were found to rank among the top 10 CD8+ clonotypes and to make up about 1.0-7.5% of CD8+ T cells. Those dominant clonotypes were again the most abundant among CD3+CD56-NKG2C+ cells in a few donors, at about 25-60.1%. Whether the expanded NKG2C-expressing T cell clones were specific for HCMV antigens remained unclear. The eight sequenced donors were randomly selected healthy volunteers, three men and five women. To determine HCMV serostatus, a commercial ELISA kit was used to detect HCMV-specific IgG in serum. Bulk peripheral blood T-cell repertoires were additionally sequenced from unsorted PBMC for over five donors. MIGEC was used to demultiplex reads and group the reads by UMI, and MiTCR was used to assemble and quantify clonotypes. To exclude erroneous sequences, only TCR cDNA sequences supported by at least two reads were retained. The tcR package was used for downstream repertoire analysis, with clonotypes matched between fractions based on CDR3 nucleotide sequence plus V segment. VDJmatch was used to annotate antigen specificity against VDJdb, with one amino acid substitution in CDR3 permitted.

The sample taken for sequencing was PBMCs. The chain was built from TRBV6-1 and TRBJ2-2; the D gene cannot be resolved reliably. The source is a woman younger than 35 in good health. The sequenced DNA is TGTGCCAGCAGCCAGTCCGTTACGACCGGGGAGCTGTTTTTT. Translated, it gives CASSQSVTTGELFF.